This T cell receptor beta chain stems from a study of OX40 agonist ivuxolimab in advanced cancers. Study-wide background: Ivuxolimab, which patients received intravenously every 2 weeks, was dosed at 0.01 to 10 mg/kg. Patients were 82.7% male with ages about 23 to 80, mean 60.

Assay: immunoSEQ multiplex PCR; the TCRdb copy retains only in-frame clones and omits some. The sample lists 50,000 to 60,000 clones, roughly 77% occurring once. It was autoimmune disease history or systemic immunosuppression that excluded patients. Germline-derived CDR1 and CDR2 are MNHNS and SASEGT. Trimming removed 2 bases from V and 8 bases from J; junction bases left unmatched: 7. The CDR3 sequence is 15 residues long. The source was CD4+ or CD8+ T cells sorted from blood, collected in a trial of the OX40 agonist ivuxolimab. The receptor was isolated from an adult with an advanced solid tumor such as melanoma, head and neck, liver or kidney cancer. The rearrangement uses TRBV6-1 and TRBJ2-1, with TRBD2 matching 9 bases. The CDR3 protein is CASSELRGGFDEQFF. CDR3 sequence (DNA): TGTGCCAGCAGTGAATTGCGGGGGGGCTTCGATGAGCAGTTCTTC.